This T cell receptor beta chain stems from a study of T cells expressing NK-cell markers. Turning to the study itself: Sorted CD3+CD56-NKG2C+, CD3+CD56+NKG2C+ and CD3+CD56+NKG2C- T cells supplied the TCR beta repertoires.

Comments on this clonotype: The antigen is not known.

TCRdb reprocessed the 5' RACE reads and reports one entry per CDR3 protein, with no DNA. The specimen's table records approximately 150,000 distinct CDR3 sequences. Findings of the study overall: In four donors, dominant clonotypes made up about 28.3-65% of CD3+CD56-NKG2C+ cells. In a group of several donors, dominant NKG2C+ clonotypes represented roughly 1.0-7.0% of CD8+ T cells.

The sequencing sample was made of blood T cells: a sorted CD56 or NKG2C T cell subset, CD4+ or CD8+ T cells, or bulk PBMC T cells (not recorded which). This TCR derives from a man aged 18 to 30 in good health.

CDR3 in amino acids: CASSKAGYNEQFF. The rearrangement links TRBV7-8 to TRBJ2-1; TCRdb gives TRBD1 as the D gene, but with no DNA this cannot be confirmed. Germline-derived CDR1 and CDR2 are SGHVS and FQNEAQ. The CDR3 length is 13 residues.